This entry lists 21 T cell receptor beta chains sequenced from one sample in a study of identical twins. MiXCR, applied by TCRdb to the 5' RACE reads, yields one record per CDR3 protein. The sample shows approximately 140,000 distinct CDR3 sequences, around 3.4% of them seen only once. The sequenced sample consisted of memory T cells sorted from blood. These receptors all stem from a man aged 18 to 29 in good health.

In this sample, this clonotype turned up many times. The chain has TRBV7-9 and TRBJ1-2; D not resolved. Germline-derived CDR1 and CDR2 are SEHNR and FQNEAQ (reference sequence). The CDR3 extends over 13 amino acids. V lost 0 bases and J 6 bases, leaving 8 bases between the germline ends. CDR3 coding DNA: TGTGCCAGCAGCTTAGCCGGCCGTCATGGCTACACCTTC. Amino acids: CASSLAGRHGYTF.

The table lists this clonotype with many counts. The chain joins TRBV5-1 to TRBJ1-1; TRBD1 might be the D (6 bases). The CDR3 contains 14 residues. Between the trimmed V and J ends, which lost 2 bases and 5 bases, there was a span of 13 bases. Germline assignment: CDR1 SGHRS and CDR2 YFSETQ. For the CDR3, the DNA is TGCGCCAGCAGCTTTGTACAGGGCGGAACTGAAGCTTTCTTT. It specifies CASSFVQGGTEAFF.

This clonotype was seen many times. V is TRBV11-2 and J is TRBJ2-1; D not resolved. Trimming removed 0 bases from V and 7 bases from J, with 10 bases in between. CDR1 and CDR2 from the germline V gene are SGHAT and FQNNGV. The CDR3 loop spans 14 amino acids. In nucleotides, the CDR3 is TGTGCCAGCAGCTTAGATAGGCCAGAAAATGAGCAGTTCTTC. Its translation is CASSLDRPENEQFF. Full variable domain (missing parts from reference TRBV11-2 and TRBJ2-1): EAGVAQSPRYKIIEKRQSVAFWCNPISGHATLYWYQQILGQGPKLLIQFQNNGVVDDSQLPKDRFSAERLKGVDSTLKIQPAKLEDSAVYLCASSLDRPENEQFFGPGTRLTVL.

This clonotype occurred many times. The chain combines TRBV7-9 with TRBJ2-7, with no clear D. Trimming removed 1 base at V and 0 bases at J, with 7 bases between. The CDR3 sequence is 14 residues long. CDR1 is SEHNR and CDR2 is FQNEAQ in the germline V gene (reference sequence). Here the CDR3 reads CASSLDSFSYEQYV. The CDR3 nucleotides read TGTGCCAGCAGCTTAGACAGTTTCTCCTACGAGCAGTACGTC.

This clonotype appeared many times. The rearrangement uses TRBV29-1 and TRBJ1-1, with unresolved D. The length of the CDR3 is 15 residues. Germline loops: CDR1 SQVTM, CDR2 ANQGSEA. The V end was cut by 7 bases, the J end by 4 bases, with 22 bases between. The CDR3 DNA reads as TGCAGCGGGACGCCCAGGAGGACGCCGGTCACTGAAGCTTTCTTT. Protein product: CSGTPRRTPVTEAFF.

This clonotype showed up many times. V usage is TRBV20-1 and J usage is TRBJ1-2; D uncertain. V lost 4 bases and J lost 3, with 9 bases in between. Germline V CDR1 and CDR2: DFQATT, SNEGSKA (reference sequence). This CDR3 comprises 12 residues. The CDR3 sequence: CSAKPPDYGYTF. CDR3 DNA: TGCAGTGCTAAACCCCCGGACTATGGCTACACCTTC.

At least ten counts were recorded for this clonotype. The gene calls are TRBV20-1 and TRBJ2-3, with D maybe TRBD2 (5 bases). The length of the CDR3 is 13 residues. Trimming left V 4 bases short and J 11 bases short, with 19 bases between. The germline V gene has CDR1 DFQATT and CDR2 SNEGSKA (reference sequence). The CDR3 coding sequence is TGCAGTGCTAAAGATTTCTGGTCTGAGGGGCAGTATTTT. This encodes CSAKDFWSEGQYF.

The table lists this clonotype with many counts. V and J are TRBV29-1 and TRBJ1-6; maybe TRBD1 (5 bases). The CDR3 sequence is 13 residues long. Trimming stripped 4 bases from V and 11 bases from J, with 15 bases between. Looked up from germline, CDR1 is SQVTM and CDR2 is ANQGSEA. CDR3 loop: CSVGGRARTPLHF. The CDR3 bases are TGCAGCGTTGGTGGCAGGGCGAGAACACCCCTCCACTTT.

The table lists this clonotype with many counts. V and J are TRBV10-3 and TRBJ1-2, with D uncertain. From germline, CDR1 is ENHRY and CDR2 SYGVKD. The CDR3 is 13 amino acids. V lost 6 bases, J lost 4 bases, and 12 bases lay in between. This CDR3 reads CAIRTDGSYGYTF. CDR3 nucleotide sequence: TGTGCCATCAGGACGGACGGGAGCTATGGCTACACCTTC.

This clonotype was recorded many times. The chain combines TRBV20-1 with TRBJ2-4; 7 positions match TRBD1. With V trimmed by 5 bases and J by 2 bases, 9 bases remained unmatched. The CDR3 consists of 15 residues. CDR1 and CDR2 from the germline V gene are DFQATT and SNEGSKA (reference sequence). The CDR3 sequence: CSAPDRKRTKNIQYF. As DNA, the CDR3 is TGCAGTGCTCCGGACAGGAAAAGAACCAAAAACATTCAGTACTTC.

In its sample, this clonotype was seen many times. The V call is TRBV12-3 or TRBV12-4, the J call TRBJ2-1, with D maybe TRBD2 (5 bases). V was trimmed by 6 bases and J by 3 bases, leaving 12 bases between them. The CDR3 has 14 amino acids. DNA for the CDR3: TGTGCCAGCAGGAGCGAGAGGGACTACAATGAGCAGTTCTTC. It translates to CASRSERDYNEQFF.

The chain has TRBV19 and TRBJ2-1, with D tentatively TRBD2 (6 bases). Trimming took 6 bases from V and 5 from J, leaving 17 bases between them. This CDR3 is 15 amino acids long. Germline V gene data show CDR1 as LNHDA and CDR2 as SQIVND (reference sequence). The CDR3: CASSRDWRENNEQFF. CDR3 sequence (DNA): TGTGCCAGTAGCCGGGATTGGAGGGAGAACAATGAGCAGTTCTTC.

The chain employs TRBV5-1 and TRBJ2-3; the match to TRBD2 covers 7 bases. CDR3 length equals 15 residues. Germline V CDR1 and CDR2: SGHRS, YFSETQ. Trimming took 0 bases from V and 6 from J; bases not matched to a gene: 7. The CDR3 sequence: CASSLVGARGDTQYF. In DNA form, the CDR3 reads TGCGCCAGCAGCTTGGTAGGGGCGCGGGGGGATACGCAGTATTTT.

This clonotype came up many times. The V gene is TRBV5-1, the J gene TRBJ1-2; TRBD1 might be the D (5 bases). Trimming stripped 7 bases from V and 3 bases from J, with 7 bases between. This CDR3 region has 11 residues. Germline V lookup: CDR1 SGHRS, CDR2 YFSETQ. The CDR3: CASAGDYGYTF. The CDR3 DNA follows: TGCGCCAGCGCGGGGGACTATGGCTACACCTTC.

This clonotype has at least ten counts. This chain links TRBV6-5 with TRBJ1-3; D is unresolved. V was shortened by 2 bases and J by 0 bases, with 11 bases between the two germline ends. Per germline, CDR1 MNHEY and CDR2 SVGAGI. The CDR3 spans 16 residues. CDR3 loop: CASSYAAANSGNTIYF. The DNA of the CDR3 is TGTGCCAGCAGTTACGCCGCAGCGAACTCTGGAAACACCATATATTTT.

This clonotype was counted ten times or more. The chain carries TRBV7-2 and TRBJ1-6; D is ambiguous. The CDR3 consists of 13 residues. From germline, CDR1 is SGHTA and CDR2 FQGNSA. Trimming pared 1 base from V and 10 bases from J, leaving 8 bases between. The CDR3 DNA reads TGTGCCAGCAGCTTAGTCGTCATATCACCCCTCCACTTT. The encoded protein is CASSLVVISPLHF.

This clonotype was seen repeatedly, ten times or more. The J gene is TRBJ2-4, the V gene TRBV30, with 7 bases aligning to TRBD2. Germline V gives CDR1 GTSNPN, CDR2 SVGIG (reference sequence). Trimming removed 2 bases from V and 6 bases from J; junction bases left unmatched: 4. The CDR3 is 13 amino acids. The CDR3 nucleotides are TGTGCCTGGAGTTGGGTAGCGGGAAACATTCAGTACTTC. As protein: CAWSWVAGNIQYF.

This clonotype was observed at least ten times. J is TRBJ2-7 and V is TRBV30, with 10 bases lining up with TRBD1. The CDR3 contains 16 residues. The V segment lost 4 bases and the J segment 9 bases; nucleotides outside the gene matches: 18. The germline CDR1 and CDR2 sequences are GTSNPN and SVGIG (reference sequence). The CDR3 DNA reads TGTGCCTGGATCTGGGCTACCCCCGACAGGGGGCTCGTGCAGTACTTC. It codes for CAWIWATPDRGLVQYF.

This clonotype showed up many times. The chain combines TRBV5-1 with TRBJ2-1; 7 bases fit TRBD2. The J segment lost 5 bases and the V segment lost 5 bases, leaving 7 bases of the junction unmatched. Germline CDR1 SGHRS, CDR2 YFSETQ. The CDR3 is 14 amino acids. DNA of the CDR3: TGCGCCAGCAGGCCCGCCGGGGGGAACAATGAGCAGTTCTTC. Translated, it gives CASRPAGGNNEQFF.

In this sample, this clonotype turned up many times. This sequence joins TRBV5-5 and TRBJ1-2; D not resolved. V lost 2 bases and J 1 base, leaving 9 bases between the germline ends. Germline lookup yields CDR1 SGHKS and CDR2 YYEKEE (reference sequence). This CDR3 contains 14 residues. The CDR3 bases are TGTGCCAGCAGCTTCCGGGCCGGTAACTATGGCTACACCTTC. It yields the protein CASSFRAGNYGYTF.

Ten or more counts support this clonotype. The V and J genes are TRBV14 and TRBJ2-5; 10 bases match TRBD2. V lost 5 bases, J lost 4 bases, and 10 bases stayed unmatched. The length of the CDR3 is 16 residues. Germline assignment: CDR1 SGHDN and CDR2 FVKESK. CDR3 bases: TGTGCCAGCAGCACAGGAGCGGGAGGGCGGGGAGAGACCCAGTACTTC. Its translation is CASSTGAGGRGETQYF.